Listed below are T cell receptor beta chains from one sample, sequenced in a study of T cells after posttransplantation cyclophosphamide. Sequencing was performed with immunoSEQ multiplex PCR; in TCRdb, only in-frame clones are kept and a portion is missing. The sample carries tens of thousands of clones, around 84% recorded once. The sequenced sample was PBMCs. These TCRs come from a man aged 25 to 40 with a blood cancer, CMV-positive, and with a related stem cell donor. The CDR3 runs from the conserved cysteine through the conserved F or W. A D gene is named only where the DNA matches it firmly. Not every row has a clone size; where given, it reads once, few, many or a size class.

j_call: TRBJ2-1; d_call: TRBD2; v_call: TRBV6-4; clone_size: NA; cdr3_nt: TGTGCCAGCAGTGTAGGCGGGAGTCTAGGTGAGCAGTTCTTC; cdr3_aa: CASSVGGSLGEQFF
j_call: TRBJ1-5; d_call: TRBD1; v_call: TRBV19; clone_size: NA; cdr3_nt: TGTGCCAGTAGTATTAACAGGGGAACTCAGCCCCAGCATTTT; cdr3_aa: CASSINRGTQPQHF
j_call: TRBJ2-1; d_call: TRBD2; v_call: TRBV2; clone_size: NA; cdr3_nt: TGTGCCAGCACTGAGGGGTCTAGCGGATACAATGAGCAGTTCTTC; cdr3_aa: CASTEGSSGYNEQFF
j_call: TRBJ2-6; d_call: TRBD1; v_call: TRBV6-1; clone_size: once; cdr3_nt: TGTGCCAGCAGTGAAGAGGGGGCTACCCCGGAGTGGGGGGCCAACGTCCTGACTTTC; cdr3_aa: CASSEEGATPEWGANVLTF
j_call: TRBJ2-1; d_call: NA; v_call: TRBV2; clone_size: few; cdr3_nt: TGTGCCAGCAGTCTAGAGGAGAACAATGAGCAGTTCTTC; cdr3_aa: CASSLEENNEQFF
j_call: TRBJ1-1; d_call: NA; v_call: TRBV14; clone_size: NA; cdr3_nt: TGTGCCAGCAGCCAAGGGGCTCGGACTGAAGCTTTCTTT; cdr3_aa: CASSQGARTEAFF
j_call: TRBJ1-3; d_call: NA; v_call: TRBV19; clone_size: NA; cdr3_nt: TGTGCCAGTAGGAACCTAACCTCTGGAAACACCATATATTTT; cdr3_aa: CASRNLTSGNTIYF
j_call: TRBJ1-5; d_call: NA; v_call: TRBV19; clone_size: NA; cdr3_nt: TGTGCCAGTAGTACAAGCAGGCAGCCCCAGCATTTT; cdr3_aa: CASSTSRQPQHF
j_call: TRBJ2-5; d_call: TRBD2; v_call: TRBV19; clone_size: few; cdr3_nt: TGTGCCAGTAGTTTCGGACTAGCGGAGACCCAGTACTTC; cdr3_aa: CASSFGLAETQYF
j_call: TRBJ2-7; d_call: TRBD1; v_call: TRBV19; clone_size: NA; cdr3_nt: TGTGCCAGTAGTTCCCGGGACAGCCAGTTCTACGAGCAGTACTTC; cdr3_aa: CASSSRDSQFYEQYF
j_call: TRBJ2-7; d_call: TRBD2; v_call: TRBV7-9; clone_size: once; cdr3_nt: TGTGCCAGCAGCTTAGGCGGGGGTGAGAACGAGCAGTACTTC; cdr3_aa: CASSLGGGENEQYF
j_call: TRBJ2-4; d_call: TRBD1; v_call: TRBV11-2; clone_size: NA; cdr3_nt: TGTGCCAGCAGCTTTACAGGGGACCAAAACATTCAGTACTTC; cdr3_aa: CASSFTGDQNIQYF
j_call: TRBJ2-1; d_call: TRBD2; v_call: TRBV7-3; clone_size: once; cdr3_nt: TGTGCCAGCAGCTTAACTAGCGGGAGAAGGAATGAGCAGTTCTTC; cdr3_aa: CASSLTSGRRNEQFF
j_call: TRBJ2-1; d_call: NA; v_call: TRBV6-1; clone_size: NA; cdr3_nt: TGTGCCAGCAGACTTGGACTATTCAATGAGCAGTTCTTC; cdr3_aa: CASRLGLFNEQFF
j_call: TRBJ2-7; d_call: TRBD1; v_call: TRBV7-2; clone_size: NA; cdr3_nt: TGTGCCAGCAGCTTGGACCGGGACAGGGCCTACGAGCAGTACTTC; cdr3_aa: CASSLDRDRAYEQYF
j_call: TRBJ2-2; d_call: TRBD2; v_call: TRBV7-7; clone_size: NA; cdr3_nt: TGTGCTAGCAGCCCGCAGCGGGAGACCACCGGGGAGCTGTTTTTT; cdr3_aa: CASSPQRETTGELFF
j_call: TRBJ2-3; d_call: NA; v_call: TRBV6-4; clone_size: NA; cdr3_nt: TGTGCCAGCAGTGCCGGGACGGGGGGGACAGGGAGCACAGATACGCAGTATTTT; cdr3_aa: CASSAGTGGTGSTDTQYF
j_call: TRBJ2-5; d_call: NA; v_call: TRBV7-2; clone_size: NA; cdr3_nt: TGTGCCAGCAGCCGGGCGGGGGCGGACAGGGAAGAGACCCAGTACTTC; cdr3_aa: CASSRAGADREETQYF
j_call: TRBJ2-7; d_call: TRBD2; v_call: TRBV7-9; clone_size: NA; cdr3_nt: TGTGCCAGCAGCTCCACCTTAACTAGCGGGAATGCCTACGAGCAGTACTTC; cdr3_aa: CASSSTLTSGNAYEQYF
j_call: TRBJ2-7; d_call: NA; v_call: TRBV15; clone_size: once; cdr3_nt: TGTGCCACCAGCTTAAACAGGCGCGAGCAGTACTTC; cdr3_aa: CATSLNRREQYF
j_call: TRBJ2-1; d_call: TRBD2; v_call: TRBV15; clone_size: NA; cdr3_nt: TGTGCCACCAGCAGTCGACTAGCGGGAAAGCATGAGCAGTTCTTC; cdr3_aa: CATSSRLAGKHEQFF
j_call: TRBJ2-3; d_call: NA; v_call: TRBV5-1; clone_size: NA; cdr3_nt: TGCGCCAGCAGCTTGGGTGTGACAGGCTGGGCTACGCAGTATTTT; cdr3_aa: CASSLGVTGWATQYF
j_call: TRBJ2-3; d_call: NA; v_call: TRBV30; clone_size: NA; cdr3_nt: TGTGCCTGGAGTGTAACCGGTAACACAGATACGCAGTATTTT; cdr3_aa: CAWSVTGNTDTQYF
j_call: TRBJ1-5; d_call: NA; v_call: TRBV27; clone_size: NA; cdr3_nt: TGTGCCAGCAGTTTGGGGGGGGCCCGTCAGCCCCAGCATTTT; cdr3_aa: CASSLGGARQPQHF
j_call: TRBJ2-3; d_call: TRBD1; v_call: TRBV7-2; clone_size: NA; cdr3_nt: TGTGCCAGCAGCGCGCAACAGGGGACCCGCACAGATACGCAGTATTTT; cdr3_aa: CASSAQQGTRTDTQYF
j_call: TRBJ1-2; d_call: TRBD1; v_call: TRBV19; clone_size: NA; cdr3_nt: TGTGCCAGTAGTAGGGACAGCGGACCCTTCTATGGCTACACCTTC; cdr3_aa: CASSRDSGPFYGYTF
j_call: TRBJ1-5; d_call: TRBD1; v_call: TRBV6-1; clone_size: few; cdr3_nt: TGTGCCAGCAGTGAGGAGACAGGGGGGTTTCAGCCCCAGCATTTT; cdr3_aa: CASSEETGGFQPQHF
j_call: TRBJ2-7; d_call: NA; v_call: TRBV27; clone_size: NA; cdr3_nt: TGTGCCAGCAAAGTGGTGGGAGAGTACGAGCAGTACTTC; cdr3_aa: CASKVVGEYEQYF